These 28 T cell receptor beta chains share one sample of origin, sequenced in a study of technical replicates of blood from a few donors (dated by TCRdb to 2015 to 2018). Library construction relied on the immunoSEQ multiplex PCR assay. TCRdb re-hosts the immuneACCESS table, in-frame sequences only. Its copies lack some clones; in the studies checked, an unresolved V gene accounts for under half of them, and the cause for the rest is not known. For this sample the table gives 75,000 to 95,000 clones, of which about 95% were detected only once. The ten most abundant clones make up around 0.26% of the sample. Sequenced input: T cells isolated from PBMCs. These TCRs come from a human donor in good health.

J is TRBJ1-2 and V is TRBV28, with 11 bases identical to TRBD1. V shed 6 bases, J shed 5 bases, and the junction held 8 bases outside the gene matches. The CDR3 sequence is 15 residues long. CDR1 and CDR2 from the germline V gene are MDHEN and SYDVKM. CDR3 region: CASSSDRGHRYGYTF. The CDR3, as DNA: TGTGCCAGCAGCTCGGACAGGGGGCACCGGTATGGCTACACCTTC.

This sequence joins TRBV30 and TRBJ1-1; 8 bases match TRBD1. The CDR3 consists of 14 residues. Germline values: CDR1 GTSNPN, CDR2 SVGIG (reference sequence). J was trimmed by 3 bases and V by 3 bases; bases with no gene match: 6. The CDR3 sequence: CAWSPGQVHTEAFF. The DNA for the CDR3 is TGTGCCTGGAGCCCGGGACAGGTTCACACTGAAGCTTTCTTT.

This clone was recorded only once. The J gene is TRBJ2-5, the V gene TRBV4-2, with 11 bases aligning to TRBD2. The CDR3 has 15 residues. V gave up 7 bases and J gave up 5 bases; unmatched junction bases: 9. The germline CDR1 and CDR2 sequences are LGHNA and YNFKEQ. The CDR3 DNA sequence: TGTGCCAGCATGTTTAGCGGGGGGGGTTTGGAGACCCAGTACTTC. It translates to CASMFSGGGLETQYF.

This clone was seen a few times. The chain is built from TRBV6-5 and TRBJ2-7, with 9 bases matching TRBD2. Germline V lookup: CDR1 MNHEY, CDR2 SVGAGI. Trimming cost V 6 bases and J 5 bases; bases outside gene matches: 8. The CDR3 runs to 14 residues. The CDR3: CASSFLAGSDEQYF. Here the CDR3 DNA reads TGTGCCAGCAGCTTCCTAGCGGGAAGCGACGAGCAGTACTTC.

The chain uses TRBV27 and TRBJ2-7; perhaps TRBD1 as D (5 bases). Deletions cut 2 bases from V and 4 bases from J, with 12 bases between. The CDR3 is 14 residues long. The V gene's germline CDR1 is MNHEY and CDR2 SMNVEV (reference sequence). CDR3 in amino acids: CASSLRARAYEQYF. The DNA of the CDR3 is TGTGCCAGCAGTTTAAGGGCCAGGGCTTACGAGCAGTACTTC.

The rearrangement links TRBV7-9 to TRBJ2-5, with D perhaps matching TRBD2 (5 bases). The CDR3 is 16 residues long. Germline V lookup: CDR1 SEHNR, CDR2 FQNEAQ (reference sequence). V shed 6 bases and J shed 2 bases, with 19 bases lying between them. The CDR3 DNA reads as TGTGCCAGCAGACCCCGTTTGAGGGCATCACAAGAGACCCAGTACTTC. Its protein is CASRPRLRASQETQYF.

The count of this clone is one. The chain carries TRBV29-1 and TRBJ2-3; TRBD2 aligns across 11 bases. J was trimmed by 6 bases and V by 6 bases; bases with no gene match: 11. CDR1 and CDR2 from the germline V gene are SQVTM and ANQGSEA. CDR3 length equals 15 residues. The CDR3 loop is CSVLPLAGDGDTQYF. The DNA of the CDR3 is TGCAGCGTCCTTCCACTAGCGGGAGACGGGGATACGCAGTATTTT.

The chain has TRBV10-2 and TRBJ1-5; TRBD1 matches 10 bases. There are 18 residues in the CDR3. CDR1 is WSHSY and CDR2 is SAAADI in the germline V gene. Losses at the gene ends were 6 bases for V and 0 bases for J; bases not matched to a gene: 11. Written as DNA, the CDR3 is TGCGCCAGCAGAGCCGAGGACAGGGGGTTTTATAGCAATCAGCCCCAGCATTTT. Residues: CASRAEDRGFYSNQPQHF.

The gene calls are TRBV19 and TRBJ2-2, with D possibly TRBD2 on 6 matching bases. Per germline, CDR1 LNHDA and CDR2 SQIVND (reference sequence). V gave up 1 base and J gave up 5 bases, with 14 bases separating them. The CDR3 loop spans 16 amino acids. The CDR3 sequence: CASSIVNGRQTGELFF. The CDR3, as DNA: TGTGCCAGTAGTATAGTCAACGGGAGACAAACCGGGGAGCTGTTTTTT.

The V and J genes are TRBV5-1 and TRBJ2-2; TRBD1 matches at 8 bases. There are 14 residues in the CDR3. The trim removed 4 bases at V and 10 bases at J, leaving 9 bases unmatched. Per germline, CDR1 SGHRS and CDR2 YFSETQ. CDR3 sequence (DNA): TGCGCCAGCAGCAACACAGGGGGAGTTGAGGAGCTGTTTTTT. Protein: CASSNTGGVEELFF.

The V gene is TRBV6-1, the J gene TRBJ2-7; D call uncertain. The length of the CDR3 is 15 residues. With 2 bases removed from V and 0 bases from J, the gap between germline ends came to 11 bases. The V gene's germline CDR1 is MNHNS and CDR2 SASEGT. The CDR3 region has the DNA TGTGCCAGCAGTGAATTTGGAGCAAGCTCCTACGAGCAGTACTTC. Its protein is CASSEFGASSYEQYF.

The chain joins TRBV9 to TRBJ1-2; D not resolved. Germline V gene lookup returns CDR1 SGDLS and CDR2 YYNGEE. The CDR3 runs 16 residues. V was shortened by 3 bases and J by 6 bases, with 21 bases between the two germline ends. This chain's CDR3 is CASSDTGSQRKNGYTF. The CDR3 nucleotides read TGTGCCAGCAGCGATACCGGGTCTCAGAGAAAGAATGGCTACACCTTC.

The rearrangement links TRBV28 to TRBJ2-1; 9 bases match TRBD2. CDR3 size: 18 residues. J gave up 4 bases and V 10 bases, and 20 bases lay outside the gene matches. Germline CDR1 is MDHEN and CDR2 is SYDVKM. CDR3 sequence (DNA): TGTGCCACCAGATACTCCGGGCCTAGCGGGATTTCTTACAATGAGCAGTTCTTC. Translation: CATRYSGPSGISYNEQFF.

The V and J genes are TRBV6-6 and TRBJ2-7, with 8 bases that match TRBD2. The CDR3 is made up of 16 amino acids. Germline loops: CDR1 MNHNY, CDR2 SVGAGI (reference sequence). V shed 0 bases and J 3 bases; nucleotides not matched to a gene: 7. The CDR3 is CASSYSLLAGFYEQYF. The CDR3 region has the DNA TGTGCCAGCAGTTACTCGTTATTAGCGGGATTCTACGAGCAGTACTTC.

This sequence joins TRBV21-1 and TRBJ2-7; TRBD2, the table's D call, was not compared with the DNA. TRBV21-1 is a recognized pseudogene. The CDR3 is 17 amino acids. Here the CDR3 DNA reads TGTGCCAGCAGCAAAGTCCAACTAGCAAAGGACTCCTACGAGCAGTACTTC. It encodes CASSKVQLAKDSYEQYF.

The chain links TRBV7-9 to TRBJ1-3; D gene ambiguous. Germline CDR1 is SEHNR and CDR2 is FQNEAQ (reference sequence). Trimming pared 5 bases from V and 4 bases from J, leaving 6 bases between. CDR3 size: 12 residues. The CDR3 DNA sequence: TGTGCCAGCAGCCCCGGGGGAAACACCATATATTTT. It codes for CASSPGGNTIYF.

This clone was detected once. The chain employs TRBV28 and TRBJ2-5; 9 positions agree with TRBD2. Germline values: CDR1 MDHEN, CDR2 SYDVKM. J lost 6 bases, V lost 5 bases, and 7 bases had no gene match. CDR3 length equals 14 residues. The CDR3 DNA sequence: TGTGCCAGCAGTGCCGGGACTAGCTTGCAGACCCAGTACTTC. Translating gives CASSAGTSLQTQYF.

V is TRBV4-1 and J is TRBJ1-1; D remains ambiguous. CDR3 length equals 15 residues. The germline gives CDR1 MGHRA, CDR2 YSYEKL. The germline V and J ends were trimmed by 2 bases and 1 base, with 11 bases remaining between them. The CDR3 reads CASSQRRTENTEAFF. The CDR3 DNA reads TGCGCCAGCAGCCAAAGAAGGACTGAGAACACTGAAGCTTTCTTT.

The CDR3 loop is CASSSGLRGGNQPQHF. DNA of the CDR3: TGTGCCAGCAGCTCAGGACTCAGGGGAGGCAATCAGCCCCAGCATTTT. V gene TRBV7-2 combines with J gene TRBJ1-5; a possible D gene is TRBD1 (6 bases). The length of the CDR3 is 16 residues. Trimming removed 4 bases at V and 2 bases at J, with 15 bases between. Germline V gene lookup returns CDR1 SGHTA and CDR2 FQGNSA.

The rearrangement uses TRBV7-8 and TRBJ2-7; 8 bases agree with TRBD1. J gave up 4 bases and V 5 bases, and 7 bases lay outside the gene matches. The CDR3 has 14 amino acids. Germline loops: CDR1 SGHVS, CDR2 FQNEAQ. This CDR3 reads CASSNGQGRYEQYF. CDR3 coding DNA: TGTGCCAGCAGCAACGGACAGGGACGATACGAGCAGTACTTC.

This sequence joins TRBV9 and TRBJ1-2; 7 bases are shared with TRBD1. The CDR3 loop spans 15 amino acids. With V trimmed by 3 bases and J by 3 bases, 8 bases remained unmatched. The germline V gene has CDR1 SGDLS and CDR2 YYNGEE. The CDR3 region has the DNA TGTGCCAGCAGCGCCGGGACAGCGACTTACTATGGCTACACCTTC. Amino acids: CASSAGTATYYGYTF.

The chain carries TRBV28 and TRBJ2-7; D is possibly TRBD1 (6 bases). The length of the CDR3 is 15 residues. The germline gives CDR1 MDHEN, CDR2 SYDVKM. V was trimmed by 7 bases and J by 0 bases, leaving 16 bases between them. CDR3 sequence reads: CASTDFGTYSYEQYF. CDR3 sequence (DNA): TGTGCCAGCACGGATTTCGGGACATACTCCTACGAGCAGTACTTC.

This clone was detected only once. The CDR3: CASSQQPEQGKNEQFF. The CDR3 bases are TGTGCCAGCAGCCAGCAGCCAGAACAGGGTAAGAATGAGCAGTTCTTC. The chain employs TRBV14 and TRBJ2-1; tentatively, D is TRBD1 (6 bases). Germline CDR1 SGHDN, CDR2 FVKESK. This CDR3 is 16 amino acids long. V dropped 3 bases and J dropped 7 bases, with 19 bases sitting between them.

This clone has just a few counts. CDR3 region: CASSMGRGPTEAFF. The CDR3 DNA is TGTGCCAGTAGTATGGGCAGGGGGCCCACTGAAGCTTTCTTT. The V call is TRBV19, the J call TRBJ1-1, with 8 positions matching TRBD1. Germline values: CDR1 LNHDA, CDR2 SQIVND (reference sequence). V shed 3 bases and J 4 bases; nucleotides not matched to a gene: 4. The CDR3 has 14 amino acids.

The chain employs TRBV28 and TRBJ2-7; 7 nucleotides align to TRBD1. The CDR3 loop spans 13 amino acids. Germline-derived CDR1 and CDR2 are MDHEN and SYDVKM. The J segment lost 5 bases and the V segment lost 3 bases, leaving 4 bases of the junction unmatched. The CDR3 sequence: CASSFGTENEQYF. CDR3 nucleotide sequence: TGTGCCAGCAGTTTTGGGACAGAGAACGAGCAGTACTTC.

The rearrangement uses TRBV27 and TRBJ2-3; 14 bases line up with TRBD2. Trimming cost V 10 bases and J 7 bases; bases outside gene matches: 16. The V gene's germline CDR1 is MNHEY and CDR2 SMNVEV (reference sequence). The CDR3 runs to 17 residues. The CDR3 here is CATSPPRLAGGLNTQYF. CDR3 DNA sequence: TGTGCCACCTCACCCCCGAGACTAGCGGGGGGGCTTAATACGCAGTATTTT.

The chain combines TRBV7-8 with TRBJ2-5; 9 bases align to TRBD2. Germline V gene lookup returns CDR1 SGHVS and CDR2 FQNEAQ. This CDR3 has 14 amino acids. The J segment lost 1 base and the V segment lost 11 bases, leaving 8 bases of the junction unmatched. CDR3 protein: CAANSGGIQETQYF. In DNA, the CDR3 is TGTGCCGCAAACAGCGGGGGGATCCAAGAGACCCAGTACTTC.

The rearrangement joins TRBV19 to TRBJ2-2; unclear D gene. The length of the CDR3 is 13 residues. Trimming shortened V by 7 bases and J by 3 bases, and 9 bases separated the two germline ends. Germline V gene sequence: CDR1 LNHDA, CDR2 SQIVND (reference sequence). CDR3 DNA sequence: TGTGCCAGTATCCCGTCCCACACCGGGGAGCTGTTTTTT. Translation gives CASIPSHTGELFF.